This T cell receptor beta chain was documented in a study of CD8+CD57+ T cells in acquired aplastic anemia. About the study: Quantities of DNA derived from sorted CD4+ and CD8+ cells averaged roughly 3 ug. Whole-study results and caveats: Patients and controls shared twenty-nine CD8+ CDR3 sequences, highly expressed in patients.

This clonotype has just a few counts. Its target is not known. Both TCR beta VDJ combination and CDR3 sequence profiling were carried out. Genomic DNA was the template for this profiling. TCRdb fed the reads into MiXCR, producing one record per CDR3 protein. The table lists approximately 190,000 distinct CDR3 sequences, 40% to 55% of them singletons. Patients included in sequencing had previously demonstrated CD8+CD57+ cell expansion by flow cytometry. Trimming left V 2 bases short and J 2 bases short, with 12 bases between. CDR3 length: 14 amino acids. In germline, CDR1 is GTSNPN, CDR2 SVGIG (reference sequence).

Material: sorted CD4+, CD8+, or CD8+CD57+ T cells (not recorded which) from PBMCs. The V and J genes are TRBV30 and TRBJ1-2; possibly TRBD1 for D (5 bases). The sequence was collected from a human donor with aplastic anemia. CDR3 region: CAWSLGGSNYGYTF. CDR3 DNA: TGTGCCTGGAGTCTGGGGGGATCGAACTATGGCTACACCTTC.